The rows below give T cell receptor beta chains drawn from one sample of a study of beta chain features in type 1 diabetes. This table comes from immunoSEQ multiplex PCR, and its TCRdb copy is limited to in-frame clones, with some not included. The sample has hundreds of thousands of clones, more than 12% seen once; the top ten hold just under 0.04%. Sequenced sample: naive CD4+ T cells from blood. These receptors were collected from a man between 18 and 35 years old with type 1 diabetes. Both conserved end residues are part of each CDR3. D genes are given only for firm matches. Rows may omit the clone size; those that give it use once, few, many or a size class.

d_gene	abundance	v_gene	j_gene	len	CDR3nt	CDR3aa
-	few	TRBV14	TRBJ1-1	13	TGTGCCAGCAGTCTACAGGAGAACACTGAAGCTTTCTTT	CASSLQENTEAFF
TRBD1	-	TRBV28	TRBJ2-5	15	TGTGCCAGCAGCTCAGGTGGACAGGGCTCGGAGACCCAGTACTTC	CASSSGGQGSETQYF
-	few	TRBV5-4	TRBJ2-7	13	TGTGCCAGCAGTTCCGGGGCCTCCTACGAGCAGTACTTC	CASSSGASYEQYF
-	-	TRBV28	TRBJ2-3	15	TGTGCCAGCAGATCGCGAGGGGGGAGCACAGATACGCAGTATTTT	CASRSRGGSTDTQYF
-	once	TRBV4-1	TRBJ1-1	14	TGCGCCAGCAGCCAAGCCCGTCCGAACACTGAAGCTTTCTTT	CASSQARPNTEAFF
-	few	TRBV15	TRBJ1-6	13	TGTGCCACCACGGGCAGCTCTAATTCACCCCTCCACTTT	CATTGSSNSPLHF
-	few	TRBV27	TRBJ2-6	16	TGTGCCAGCAGTTTCATGGGGGCTTCTGGGGCCAACGTCCTGACTTTC	CASSFMGASGANVLTF
TRBD2	-	TRBV7-2	TRBJ2-1	18	TGTGCCAGCAGCCAAGCACTAGCGGGGGCGCGCGACCGGAATGAGCAGTTCTTC	CASSQALAGARDRNEQFF
-	-	TRBV23-1	TRBJ1-6	14	TGCGCCAGCAGTCAAACAGGATTTAATTCACCCCTCCACTTT	CASSQTGFNSPLHF
-	few	TRBV14	TRBJ2-3	16	TGTGCCAGCAGCCAAGTGAAGGGCCTTGGCACAGATACGCAGTATTTT	CASSQVKGLGTDTQYF
-	-	TRBV7-2	TRBJ1-5	13	TGTGCCAGCAGCTTTGAGAGGGATCAGCCCCAGCATTTT	CASSFERDQPQHF
TRBD1	few	TRBV5-1	TRBJ1-6	15	TGCGCCAGCAGCCTGGAACTTTGGACAGGTTCACCCCTCCACTTT	CASSLELWTGSPLHF
TRBD2	-	TRBV19	TRBJ2-3	17	TGTGCCAGTAGTTTCGGCGGGACTAGCGTTAGCACAGATACGCAGTATTTT	CASSFGGTSVSTDTQYF
-	-	TRBV9	TRBJ1-6	16	TGTGCCAGCAGCTCCCTCAGGGCGGGAGATAATTCACCCCTCCACTTT	CASSSLRAGDNSPLHF
-	-	TRBV7-9	TRBJ2-1	17	TGTGCCAGCAGCCCCCCCGGGCCGGGGGACCTGTGGAATGAGCAGTTCTTC	CASSPPGPGDLWNEQFF
-	few	TRBV30	TRBJ1-3	16	TGTGCCTGGAGTGTACGATCCCAGGTCCTGAGGAACACCATATATTTT	CAWSVRSQVLRNTIYF
-	-	TRBV11-2	TRBJ2-1	15	TGTGCCAGCAGCTTAGAAAATCCGGGCTACAATGAGCAGTTCTTC	CASSLENPGYNEQFF
-	few	TRBV30	TRBJ1-2	13	TGTGCCTGGAGTGTACTAGTTGTGCTCAACACCTCCTTC	CAWSVLVVLNTSF
-	-	TRBV29-1	TRBJ1-5	13	TGCAGCGTTGAATTAACCGGTTCCGTGGCCCAGCATTTT	CSVELTGSVAQHF
TRBD2	few	TRBV14	TRBJ2-7	14	TGTGCCAGCAGCCTCAGCGGGAGTTCCTACGAGCAGTACTTC	CASSLSGSSYEQYF
-	few	TRBV7-2	TRBJ2-2	13	TGTGCCAGCAGCTTCCAGGGGACCGGGGAGCTGTTTTTT	CASSFQGTGELFF
TRBD1	few	TRBV6-1	TRBJ1-4	17	TGTGCCAGCAGTGGGGGGACAGGGCGGCCGACTAATGAAAAACTGTTTTTT	CASSGGTGRPTNEKLFF
-	-	TRBV28	TRBJ1-6	11	TGTGCCAGCAGTTACGATTCACCCCTCCACTTT	CASSYDSPLHF
TRBD2	-	TRBV7-2	TRBJ2-1	13	TGTGCCAGCAGCTTGCGGGGGGGCGATGAGCAGTTCTTC	CASSLRGGDEQFF
-	few	TRBV6-5	TRBJ1-5	14	TGTGCCAGCAGGCAACAGGCGACTAGTCAGCCCCAGCATTTT	CASRQQATSQPQHF
-	few	TRBV29-1	TRBJ1-1	13	TGCAGCGCTCGCGAAGCAGGTCTCACTGAAGCTTTCTTT	CSAREAGLTEAFF
-	-	TRBV2	TRBJ2-1	14	TGTGCCAGCTCATCGGACAGGTTAGCGGGTGAGCAGTTCTTC	CASSSDRLAGEQFF
-	-	TRBV6-5	TRBJ1-1	12	TGTGCCAGCAGTTATTGGGGTACTGAAGCTTTCTTT	CASSYWGTEAFF
-	few	TRBV7-2	TRBJ1-1	14	TGTGCCAGCAGCCTAAGGCAGGGGAACACTGAAGCTTTCTTT	CASSLRQGNTEAFF
-	few	TRBV5-1	TRBJ2-3	13	TGCGCCAGCAGCAGGGGTTCCACAGATACGCAGTATTTT	CASSRGSTDTQYF
TRBD2	few	TRBV5-6	TRBJ2-7	16	TGTGCCAGCAGCAGGACTAGCGGGGGCCTTCCGTACGAGCAGTACTTC	CASSRTSGGLPYEQYF
-	few	TRBV6-5	TRBJ2-1	14	TGTGCCAGCAGTTACGGGGTGGAACGCAATGAGCAGTTCTTC	CASSYGVERNEQFF
-	-	TRBV6-5	TRBJ1-2	13	TGTGCCAGCAGTTACACAGTTGCCTATGGCTACACCTTC	CASSYTVAYGYTF
-	few	TRBV29-1	TRBJ2-1	14	TGCAGCGTCGTGGGCGGGATCTCCTACAATGAGCAGTTCTTC	CSVVGGISYNEQFF
-	few	TRBV7-2	TRBJ2-5	16	TGTGCCAGCAGCCAAGGGGTTTCCCGACCCCAAGAGACCCAGTACTTC	CASSQGVSRPQETQYF
-	few	TRBV7-9	TRBJ2-3	16	TGTGCCAGCAGCTTATTTTCCGGGAGAGGGGCAGATACGCAGTATTTT	CASSLFSGRGADTQYF
TRBD1	-	TRBV10-3	TRBJ2-7	14	TGTGCCATCAGCTTTTCGACAGGGCCCTACGAGCAGTACTTC	CAISFSTGPYEQYF
-	-	TRBV7-7	TRBJ2-3	15	TGTGCTAGCAGCTTAGGCCTTTCCAGCACAGATACGCAGTATTTT	CASSLGLSSTDTQYF
-	few	TRBV7-2	TRBJ2-5	15	TGTGCCAGCAGCTTAGACGCGTCGGAGGTGAAGACCCAGTACTTC	CASSLDASEVKTQYF
-	few	TRBV7-8	TRBJ1-5	16	TGTGCCAGCAGCTTAGCGTACGGATCCCGCAATCAGCCCCAGCATTTT	CASSLAYGSRNQPQHF
TRBD2	-	TRBV30	TRBJ2-5	12	TGTGCCTGGGGCACTAGCGGAGAGACCCAGTACTTC	CAWGTSGETQYF
-	few	TRBV18	TRBJ2-7	14	TGTGCCAGCTCAGGAGGGACGATATCCTACGAGCAGTACTTC	CASSGGTISYEQYF
TRBD1	-	TRBV14	TRBJ2-3	16	TGTGCCAGCAGCCCGAACAAAGGGGGCGGGACAGATACGCAGTATTTT	CASSPNKGGGTDTQYF
-	-	TRBV29-1	TRBJ2-5	11	TGCAGCGTCGCCTTAAGGGGGACCCAGTACTTC	CSVALRGTQYF
-	-	TRBV15	TRBJ2-7	14	TGTGCCACCAGCAGAGATAGAGGCCCCTACGAGCAGTACTTC	CATSRDRGPYEQYF
-	-	TRBV15	TRBJ1-6	17	TGTGCCACCAGCATTGGAAATGGGATATTACGGAATTCACCCCTCCACTTT	CATSIGNGILRNSPLHF
-	few	TRBV2	TRBJ1-2	15	TGTGCCAGCAGTGAAGCAAGACACTCGTTAGGAGGCTACACCTTC	CASSEARHSLGGYTF
-	few	TRBV29-1	TRBJ1-1	11	TGCAGCGTTGATAGTGGCGCTGAAGCTTTCTTT	CSVDSGAEAFF
TRBD2	-	TRBV7-2	TRBJ2-1	16	TGTGCCAGCAGCTTAGGGGGGACTAGCGGGAGTTCTGAGCAGTTCTTC	CASSLGGTSGSSEQFF
-	few	TRBV14	TRBJ2-5	13	TGTGCCAGCAGCCAAGATTGGCAAGAGACCCAGTACTTC	CASSQDWQETQYF
-	few	TRBV9	TRBJ2-1	14	TGTGCCAGCAGCACAATAGGAGGGGGGAATGAGCAGTTCTTC	CASSTIGGGNEQFF
-	few	TRBV25-1	TRBJ2-7	13	TGTGCCAGCAGCAGACAGTACTTCTACGAGCAGTACTTC	CASSRQYFYEQYF